This T cell receptor beta chain was sequenced in a study of type 1 regulatory T cells. Across the study: T-allo10 is an in vitro-generated, Tr1-enriched CD4 T cell product specific for alloantigen.

Notes on this clonotype: The antigen is not known.

Trimming took off 7 bases at V and 0 bases at J, with 10 bases between the two ends. The CDR3 loop spans 14 amino acids. Germline CDR1 is LNHDA and CDR2 is SQIVND (reference sequence). Study conclusions and caveats: Tr1 cells had a more restricted TCR repertoire than non-Tr1 cells.

Using its own MiXCR run on the reads, TCRdb lists one record per CDR3 protein. The sample contains 60,000 to 70,000 distinct CDR3 sequences, about 50% of which appear only once. The chain combines TRBV19 with TRBJ1-3; D gene ambiguous. This receptor was identified in a human donor in good health. The specimen was cultured non-Tr1 T cells, either the whole culture or a sorted T cell fraction (not recorded which). The CDR3 reads CASTGGSSGNTIYF. As DNA, the CDR3 is TGTGCCAGTACCGGAGGGAGCTCTGGAAACACCATATATTTT.